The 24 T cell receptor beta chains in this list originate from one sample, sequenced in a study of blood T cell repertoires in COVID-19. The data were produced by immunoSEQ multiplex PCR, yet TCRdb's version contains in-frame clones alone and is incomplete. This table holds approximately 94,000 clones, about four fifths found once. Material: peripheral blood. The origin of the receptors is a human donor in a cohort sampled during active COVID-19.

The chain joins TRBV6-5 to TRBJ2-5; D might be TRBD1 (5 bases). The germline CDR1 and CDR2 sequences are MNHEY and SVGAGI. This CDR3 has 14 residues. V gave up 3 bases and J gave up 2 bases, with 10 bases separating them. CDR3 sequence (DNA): TGTGCCAGCAGTTATTCGGCAGGGCAAGAGACCCAGTACTTC. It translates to CASSYSAGQETQYF.

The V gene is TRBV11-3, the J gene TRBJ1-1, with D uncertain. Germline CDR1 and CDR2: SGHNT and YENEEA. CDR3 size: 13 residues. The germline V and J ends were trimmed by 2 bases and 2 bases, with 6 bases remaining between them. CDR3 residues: CASSLTANTEAFF. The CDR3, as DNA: TGTGCCAGCAGCTTAACAGCTAACACTGAAGCTTTCTTT.

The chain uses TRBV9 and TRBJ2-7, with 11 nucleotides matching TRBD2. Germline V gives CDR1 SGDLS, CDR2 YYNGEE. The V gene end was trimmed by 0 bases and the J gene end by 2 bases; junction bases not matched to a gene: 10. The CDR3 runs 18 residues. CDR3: CASSVDRGSGREAYEQYF. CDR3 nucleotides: TGTGCCAGCAGCGTAGATCGGGGTAGCGGGAGGGAAGCCTACGAGCAGTACTTC.

CDR3 bases: TGTGCCAGCAGTGCCGCAGGGGTGAACACTGAAGCTTTCTTT. Protein product: CASSAAGVNTEAFF. This chain links TRBV25-1 with TRBJ1-1, with D possibly TRBD1 on 6 matching bases. Trimming pared 4 bases from V and 0 bases from J, leaving 9 bases between. Germline V lookup: CDR1 MGHDK, CDR2 SYGVNS. The length of the CDR3 is 14 residues. Filled out from reference TRBV25-1 and TRBJ1-1, the complete variable domain reads EADIYQTPRYLVIGTGKKITLECSQTMGHDKMYWYQQDPGMELHLIHYSYGVNSTEKGDLSSESTVSRIRTEHFPLTLESARPSHTSQYLCASSAAGVNTEAFFGQGTRLTVV.

The chain's CDR3 is CASSLGRRYGNTIYF. The CDR3 DNA follows: TGTGCCAGCAGCTTGGGGAGGCGATATGGAAACACCATATATTTT. V gene TRBV5-6 combines with J gene TRBJ1-3; D is uncertain. Trimming left V 0 bases short and J 3 bases short, with 10 bases between. This CDR3 region has 15 residues. Germline V lookup: CDR1 SGHDT, CDR2 YYEEEE.

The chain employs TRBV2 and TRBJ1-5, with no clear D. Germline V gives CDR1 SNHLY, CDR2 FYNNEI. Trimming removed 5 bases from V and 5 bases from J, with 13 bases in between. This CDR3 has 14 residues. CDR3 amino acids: CASSINVGDQPQHF. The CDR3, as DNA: TGTGCCAGCAGTATCAATGTCGGTGATCAGCCCCAGCATTTT.

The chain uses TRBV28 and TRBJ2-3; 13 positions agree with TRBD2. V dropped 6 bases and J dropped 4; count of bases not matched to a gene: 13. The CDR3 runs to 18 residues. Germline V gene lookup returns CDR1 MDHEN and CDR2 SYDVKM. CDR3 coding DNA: TGTGCCAGCAGCCACCTACTAGCGGGAGGGGGTCGGGCAGATACGCAGTATTTT. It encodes CASSHLLAGGGRADTQYF.

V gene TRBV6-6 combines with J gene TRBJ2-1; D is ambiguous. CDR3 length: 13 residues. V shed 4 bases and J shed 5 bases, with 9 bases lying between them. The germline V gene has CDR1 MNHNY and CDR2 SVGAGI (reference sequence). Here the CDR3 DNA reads TGTGCCAGCAGTTTGACAAGAGACAATGAGCAGTTCTTC. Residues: CASSLTRDNEQFF.

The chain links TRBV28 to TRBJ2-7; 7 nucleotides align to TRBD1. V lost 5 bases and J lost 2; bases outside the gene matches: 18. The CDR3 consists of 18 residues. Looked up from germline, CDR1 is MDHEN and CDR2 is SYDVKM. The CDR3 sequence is CASSPNYPDRVNPYEQYF. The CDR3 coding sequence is TGTGCCAGCAGTCCCAACTATCCTGACAGGGTCAACCCCTACGAGCAGTACTTC. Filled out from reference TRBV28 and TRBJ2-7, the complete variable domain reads DVKVTQSSRYLVKRTGEKVFLECVQDMDHENMFWYRQDPGLGLRLIYFSYDVKMKEKGDIPEGYSVSREKKERFSLILESASTNQTSMYLCASSPNYPDRVNPYEQYFGPGTRLTVT.

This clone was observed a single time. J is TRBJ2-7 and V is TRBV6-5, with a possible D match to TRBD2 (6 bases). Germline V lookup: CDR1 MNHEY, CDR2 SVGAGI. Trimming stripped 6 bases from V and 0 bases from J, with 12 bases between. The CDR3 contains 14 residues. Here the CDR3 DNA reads TGTGCCAGCAGGGACTATGGCAGCTCCTACGAGCAGTACTTC. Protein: CASRDYGSSYEQYF.

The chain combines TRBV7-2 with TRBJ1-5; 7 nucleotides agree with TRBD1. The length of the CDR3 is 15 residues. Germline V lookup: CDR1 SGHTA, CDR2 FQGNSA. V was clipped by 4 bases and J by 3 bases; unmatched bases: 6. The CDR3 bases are TGTGCCAGCAGCTCGTCACAGGGGAACAATCAGCCCCAGCATTTT. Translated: CASSSSQGNNQPQHF. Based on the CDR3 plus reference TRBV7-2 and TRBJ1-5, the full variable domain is GAGVSQSPSNKVTEKGKDVELRCDPISGHTALYWYRQSLGQGLEFLIYFQGNSAPDKSGLPSDRFSAERTGGSVSTLTIQRTQQEDSAVYLCASSSSQGNNQPQHFGDGTRLSIL.

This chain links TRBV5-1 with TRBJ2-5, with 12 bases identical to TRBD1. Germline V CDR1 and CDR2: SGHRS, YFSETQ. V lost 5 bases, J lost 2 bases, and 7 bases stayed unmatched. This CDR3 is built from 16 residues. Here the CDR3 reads CASRQGTGGYQETQYF. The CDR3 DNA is TGCGCCAGCAGACAGGGGACAGGGGGCTATCAAGAGACCCAGTACTTC.

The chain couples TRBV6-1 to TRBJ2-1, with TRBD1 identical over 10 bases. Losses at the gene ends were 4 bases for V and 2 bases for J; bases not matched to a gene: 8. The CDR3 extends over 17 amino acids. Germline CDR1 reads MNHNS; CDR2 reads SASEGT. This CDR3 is CASSAQRDRGPYNEQFF. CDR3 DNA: TGTGCCAGCAGTGCCCAAAGGGACAGGGGCCCCTACAATGAGCAGTTCTTC.

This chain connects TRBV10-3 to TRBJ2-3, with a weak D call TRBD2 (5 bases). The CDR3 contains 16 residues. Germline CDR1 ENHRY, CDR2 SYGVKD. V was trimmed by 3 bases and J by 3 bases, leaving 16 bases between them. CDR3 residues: CAISDGLQRETDTQYF. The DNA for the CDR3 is TGTGCCATCAGTGATGGACTCCAAAGGGAAACAGATACGCAGTATTTT.

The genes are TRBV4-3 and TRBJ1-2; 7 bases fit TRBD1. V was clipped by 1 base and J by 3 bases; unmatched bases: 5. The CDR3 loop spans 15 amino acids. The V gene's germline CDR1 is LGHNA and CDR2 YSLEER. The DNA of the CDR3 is TGCGCCAGCAGCCAAGGACAGGGTATTGACTATGGCTACACCTTC. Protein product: CASSQGQGIDYGYTF.

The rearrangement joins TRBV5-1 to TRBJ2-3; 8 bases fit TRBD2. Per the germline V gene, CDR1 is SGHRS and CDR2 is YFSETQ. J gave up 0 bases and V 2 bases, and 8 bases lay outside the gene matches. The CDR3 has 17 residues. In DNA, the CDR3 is TGCGCCAGCAGCTTAACTAGCGGTGGGGTTAGCACAGATACGCAGTATTTT. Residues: CASSLTSGGVSTDTQYF. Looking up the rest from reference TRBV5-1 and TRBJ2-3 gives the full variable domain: KAGVTQTPRYLIKTRGQQVTLSCSPISGHRSVSWYQQTPGQGLQFLFEYFSETQRNKGNFPGRFSGRQFSNSRSEMNVSTLELGDSALYLCASSLTSGGVSTDTQYFGPGTRLTVL.

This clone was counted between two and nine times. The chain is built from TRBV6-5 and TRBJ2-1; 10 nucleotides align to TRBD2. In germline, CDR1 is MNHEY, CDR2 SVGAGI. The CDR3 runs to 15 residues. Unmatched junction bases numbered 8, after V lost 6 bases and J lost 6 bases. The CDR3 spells CASSPPLAGFNEQFF. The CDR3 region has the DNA TGTGCCAGCAGCCCCCCACTAGCGGGATTCAATGAGCAGTTCTTC.

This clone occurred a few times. CDR3 bases: TGTGCCACCAGTGATCCGGAGAGGTTAGCACAGTATTTT. The encoded protein is CATSDPERLAQYF. The chain recombines TRBV24-1 with TRBJ2-3; D gene ambiguous. The V end was cut by 3 bases, the J end by 12 bases, with 15 bases between. The CDR3 spans 13 residues. Germline loops: CDR1 KGHDR, CDR2 SFDVKD.

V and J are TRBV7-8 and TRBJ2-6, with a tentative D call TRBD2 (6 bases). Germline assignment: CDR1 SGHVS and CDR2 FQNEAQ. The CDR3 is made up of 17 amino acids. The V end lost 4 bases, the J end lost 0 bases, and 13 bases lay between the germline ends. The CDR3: CASSSGVSPSGANVLTF. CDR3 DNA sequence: TGTGCCAGCAGCTCGGGGGTTAGCCCCTCTGGGGCCAACGTCCTGACTTTC.

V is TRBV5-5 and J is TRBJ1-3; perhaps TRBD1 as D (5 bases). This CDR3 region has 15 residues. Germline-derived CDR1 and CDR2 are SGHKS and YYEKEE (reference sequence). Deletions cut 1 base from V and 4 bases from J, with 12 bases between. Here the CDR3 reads CASSLTGVSGNTIYF. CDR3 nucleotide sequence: TGTGCCAGCAGCTTGACGGGGGTCTCCGGAAACACCATATATTTT.

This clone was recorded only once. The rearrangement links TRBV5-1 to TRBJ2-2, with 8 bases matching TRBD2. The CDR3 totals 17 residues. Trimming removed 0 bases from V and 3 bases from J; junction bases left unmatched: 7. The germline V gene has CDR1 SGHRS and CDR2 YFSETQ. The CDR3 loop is CASSLALTGGYTGELFF. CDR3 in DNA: TGCGCCAGCAGCTTGGCCCTCACGGGGGGGTACACCGGGGAGCTGTTTTTT. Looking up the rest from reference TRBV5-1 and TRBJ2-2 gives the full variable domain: KAGVTQTPRYLIKTRGQQVTLSCSPISGHRSVSWYQQTPGQGLQFLFEYFSETQRNKGNFPGRFSGRQFSNSRSEMNVSTLELGDSALYLCASSLALTGGYTGELFFGEGSRLTVL.

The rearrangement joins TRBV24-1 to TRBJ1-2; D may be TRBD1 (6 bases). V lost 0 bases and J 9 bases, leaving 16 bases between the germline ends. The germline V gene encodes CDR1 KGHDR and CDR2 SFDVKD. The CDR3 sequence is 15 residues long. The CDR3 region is CATSDLPGGGSSYTF. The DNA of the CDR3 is TGTGCCACCAGTGATTTGCCGGGGGGGGGCAGTAGCTACACCTTC.

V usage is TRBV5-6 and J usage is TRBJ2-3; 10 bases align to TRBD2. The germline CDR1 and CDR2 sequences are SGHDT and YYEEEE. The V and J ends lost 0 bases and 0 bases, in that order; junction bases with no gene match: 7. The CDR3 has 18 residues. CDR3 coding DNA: TGTGCCAGCAGCTTGGTATGGACTAGCGGCGGGAGCACAGATACGCAGTATTTT. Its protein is CASSLVWTSGGSTDTQYF. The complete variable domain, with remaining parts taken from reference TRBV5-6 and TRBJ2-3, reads DAGVTQSPTHLIKTRGQQVTLRCSPKSGHDTVSWYQQALGQGPQFIFQYYEEEERQRGNFPDRFSGHQFPNYSSELNVNALLLGDSALYLCASSLVWTSGGSTDTQYFGPGTRLTVL.

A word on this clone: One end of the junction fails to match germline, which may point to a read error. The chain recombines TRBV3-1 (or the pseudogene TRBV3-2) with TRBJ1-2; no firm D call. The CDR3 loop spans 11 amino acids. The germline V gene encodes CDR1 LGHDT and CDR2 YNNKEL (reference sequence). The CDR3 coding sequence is TGTGCCAGCAGCCATGACAAGTTTCCAGTCTTC. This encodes CASSHDKFPVF.